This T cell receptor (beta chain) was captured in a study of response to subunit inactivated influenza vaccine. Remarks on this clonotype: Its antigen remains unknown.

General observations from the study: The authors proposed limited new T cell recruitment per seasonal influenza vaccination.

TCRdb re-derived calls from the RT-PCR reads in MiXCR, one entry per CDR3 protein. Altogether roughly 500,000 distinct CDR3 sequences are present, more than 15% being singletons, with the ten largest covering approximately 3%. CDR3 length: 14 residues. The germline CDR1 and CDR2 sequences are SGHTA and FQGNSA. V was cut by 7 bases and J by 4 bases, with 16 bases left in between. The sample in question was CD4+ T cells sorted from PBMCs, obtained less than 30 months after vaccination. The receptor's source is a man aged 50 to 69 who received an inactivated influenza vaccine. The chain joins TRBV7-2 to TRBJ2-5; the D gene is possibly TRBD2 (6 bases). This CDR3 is CASTPRRGGETQYF. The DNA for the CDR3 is TGTGCCAGCACCCCGCGGCGGGGTGGAGAGACCCAGTACTTC.